This TCR beta chain emerged from a study of technical replicates of blood from a handful of donors. Profiled with immunoSEQ multiplex PCR; TCRdb holds only in-frame clones, not every one. The sample gives under 100,000 clones, approximately 86% of which show up once; 4.5% to 6% is in the top ten. Germline values: CDR1 MNHEY, CDR2 SMNVEV (reference sequence). V lost 4 bases to trimming and J lost 3 bases; unmatched junction nucleotides: 12. This CDR3 is 17 amino acids long. V is TRBV27 and J is TRBJ2-7; the match to TRBD2 covers 10 bases. The sample consisted of PBMCs. The source is a human donor in good health. Some clones in this sample may be carry-over from other donors' samples. CDR3 DNA sequence: TGTGCCAGCAGTTCATCGGTCCCAGCGGGAGGGTTCTACGAGCAGTACTTC. Translated, it gives CASSSSVPAGGFYEQYF.